A selection of T cell receptor beta chains follows, all from one sample in a study of radiotherapy plus CTLA-4 blockade in lung cancer. The table came from immunoSEQ multiplex PCR; TCRdb's copy has only in-frame clones and leaves some out. This sample carries about 85,000 clones, approximately 86% of them seen once, and the ten largest clones take 2% to 2.5%. The sample in question was peripheral blood, obtained from a patient treated with radiotherapy plus ipilimumab. Source of these receptors: a human donor with non-small cell lung cancer who had a partial response to radiotherapy plus ipilimumab. Both conserved end residues are part of each CDR3. The order of the fields is V gene, D gene, clone size, J gene, CDR3 DNA, CDR3 protein. A D gene is named only where the DNA matches it firmly. Size is stated for part of the rows, as once, few or many counts, or as a class when the clone is expanded.

v_call: TRBV6-5
d_call: .
clone_size: .
j_call: TRBJ1-2
cdr3_nt: TGTGCCAGCAGTACCACAGGGCACTATGGCTACACCTTC
cdr3_aa: CASSTTGHYGYTF

v_call: TRBV5-8
d_call: .
clone_size: .
j_call: TRBJ1-5
cdr3_nt: TGTGCCAGCACCTTCGGGGGGTATATTGGGAGCAATCAGCCCCAGCATTTT
cdr3_aa: CASTFGGYIGSNQPQHF

v_call: TRBV6-5
d_call: TRBD1
clone_size: .
j_call: TRBJ1-2
cdr3_nt: TGTGCCAGCAGTGAAAGACAGGGCCCCTTTGGCTACACCTTC
cdr3_aa: CASSERQGPFGYTF

v_call: TRBV7-2
d_call: TRBD1
clone_size: .
j_call: TRBJ1-2
cdr3_nt: TGTGCCAGCAGCTTTGGCGGACAGGGCGGCTATGGCTACACCTTC
cdr3_aa: CASSFGGQGGYGYTF

v_call: TRBV29-1
d_call: TRBD2
clone_size: .
j_call: TRBJ2-3
cdr3_nt: TGCAGCGTTGACGTTTGGGGGACTAGCGGGCGCACAGATACGCAGTATTTT
cdr3_aa: CSVDVWGTSGRTDTQYF

v_call: TRBV9
d_call: TRBD1
clone_size: .
j_call: TRBJ1-2
cdr3_nt: TGTGCCAGCAGCTCCCAGACAGGGGCCTATGGCTACACCTTC
cdr3_aa: CASSSQTGAYGYTF

v_call: TRBV18
d_call: .
clone_size: .
j_call: TRBJ1-1
cdr3_nt: TGTGCCAGCTCACGCTCAGGGGTTGGGGACACTGAAGCTTTCTTT
cdr3_aa: CASSRSGVGDTEAFF

v_call: TRBV30
d_call: .
clone_size: once
j_call: TRBJ2-3
cdr3_nt: TGTGCCTGGGGGCCTCCGTCGTGGGAGAGGAGTACGCAGTATTTT
cdr3_aa: CAWGPPSWERSTQYF

v_call: TRBV11-2
d_call: TRBD2
clone_size: .
j_call: TRBJ2-7
cdr3_nt: TGTGCCAGCAGCCCCGGGACGGGAGGCTACGAGCAGTACTTC
cdr3_aa: CASSPGTGGYEQYF

v_call: TRBV13
d_call: .
clone_size: .
j_call: TRBJ1-5
cdr3_nt: TGTGCCAGCAGCTTCTTTAATCAGCCCCAGCATTTT
cdr3_aa: CASSFFNQPQHF

v_call: TRBV6-6
d_call: TRBD1
clone_size: .
j_call: TRBJ2-2
cdr3_nt: TGTGCCAGCATCGACCCGGGACAGGGGTTCACCGGGGAGCTGTTTTTT
cdr3_aa: CASIDPGQGFTGELFF

v_call: TRBV5-1
d_call: .
clone_size: .
j_call: TRBJ2-1
cdr3_nt: TGCGCCAGCAGCTTGGTATCGGACTTTTACAATGAGCAGTTCTTC
cdr3_aa: CASSLVSDFYNEQFF

v_call: TRBV29-1
d_call: TRBD1
clone_size: .
j_call: TRBJ2-1
cdr3_nt: TGCAGCGCTCCAAGGACAGGGTTGGATGAGCAGTTCTTC
cdr3_aa: CSAPRTGLDEQFF

v_call: TRBV7-8
d_call: .
clone_size: .
j_call: TRBJ1-5
cdr3_nt: TGTGCCAGCAGTTTATCACGGGTCAATCAGCCCCAGCATTTT
cdr3_aa: CASSLSRVNQPQHF

v_call: TRBV6-1
d_call: TRBD2
clone_size: .
j_call: TRBJ2-7
cdr3_nt: TGTGCCACACGGACTAGCGGTCCCTACGAGCAGTACTTC
cdr3_aa: CATRTSGPYEQYF

v_call: TRBV7-9
d_call: .
clone_size: .
j_call: TRBJ1-1
cdr3_nt: TGTGCCAGCGGGCTACAGATCTACACTGAAGCTTTCTTT
cdr3_aa: CASGLQIYTEAFF

v_call: TRBV19
d_call: .
clone_size: once
j_call: TRBJ2-2
cdr3_nt: TGTGCCAGTATCAAGGGGTTTTCGGACACCGGGGAGCTGTTTTTT
cdr3_aa: CASIKGFSDTGELFF

v_call: TRBV11-2
d_call: TRBD2
clone_size: .
j_call: TRBJ2-7
cdr3_nt: TGTGCCAGCAGCTCGCCGGGACTAGCGGGAGCTAATCTATACGAGCAGTACTTC
cdr3_aa: CASSSPGLAGANLYEQYF

v_call: TRBV18
d_call: .
clone_size: once
j_call: TRBJ2-6
cdr3_nt: TGTGCCAGCTCAACGGATGGGGACTTTAGCTCTGGGGCCAACGTCCTGACTTTC
cdr3_aa: CASSTDGDFSSGANVLTF

v_call: TRBV7-9
d_call: .
clone_size: .
j_call: TRBJ2-5
cdr3_nt: TGTGCCAGCAGCTTATTAAGCGGGCTCCAAAGAGAGACCCAGTACTTC
cdr3_aa: CASSLLSGLQRETQYF

v_call: TRBV7-9
d_call: TRBD1
clone_size: .
j_call: TRBJ2-1
cdr3_nt: TGTGCCAGCAGCTTAGTACAGGGGGCTAACAATGAGCAGTTCTTC
cdr3_aa: CASSLVQGANNEQFF

v_call: TRBV9
d_call: .
clone_size: .
j_call: TRBJ2-5
cdr3_nt: TGTGCCAGCAGCCAAGGACAGGGAGGGCAGTTGGGGTACCAAGAGACCCAGTACTTC
cdr3_aa: CASSQGQGGQLGYQETQYF

v_call: TRBV11-2
d_call: .
clone_size: .
j_call: TRBJ1-2
cdr3_nt: TGTGCCAGCAGCTTAGGTGCAGGCCCCTATGGCTACACCTTC
cdr3_aa: CASSLGAGPYGYTF

v_call: TRBV25-1
d_call: TRBD2
clone_size: .
j_call: TRBJ2-7
cdr3_nt: TGTGCCAGTATCGGACTAGCGGGTTCCTACGAGCAGTACTTC
cdr3_aa: CASIGLAGSYEQYF

v_call: TRBV6-4
d_call: .
clone_size: .
j_call: TRBJ1-5
cdr3_nt: TGTGCCAGCAGTGACTTACCCGGGAATCAGCCCCAGCATTTT
cdr3_aa: CASSDLPGNQPQHF

v_call: TRBV5-4
d_call: TRBD1
clone_size: few
j_call: TRBJ1-4
cdr3_nt: TGTGCCAGCAGCACGGACAGGAATGAAAAACTGTTTTTT
cdr3_aa: CASSTDRNEKLFF

v_call: TRBV10-1
d_call: .
clone_size: .
j_call: TRBJ2-4
cdr3_nt: TGCGCCAGCAGTGAGTCGGAGGTCCTAGCCAAAAACATTCAGTACTTC
cdr3_aa: CASSESEVLAKNIQYF

v_call: TRBV28
d_call: .
clone_size: .
j_call: TRBJ2-1
cdr3_nt: TGTGCCAGCAGCCTGCCCCGGGGAAACGGAATTAGCTCCTACAATGAGCAGTTCTTC
cdr3_aa: CASSLPRGNGISSYNEQFF

v_call: TRBV6-1
d_call: TRBD1
clone_size: .
j_call: TRBJ2-1
cdr3_nt: TGTGCCAGCAGTGATCGACAGGGGGCTAATGAGCAGTTCTTC
cdr3_aa: CASSDRQGANEQFF

v_call: TRBV28
d_call: .
clone_size: .
j_call: TRBJ1-5
cdr3_nt: TGTGCCAGCAGTAGAGGGCAGAGAATAAGCAATCAGCCCCAGCATTTT
cdr3_aa: CASSRGQRISNQPQHF

v_call: TRBV11-1
d_call: .
clone_size: .
j_call: TRBJ2-5
cdr3_nt: TGTGCCAGCAGCTTACGTACGGGAGAGACCCAGTACTTC
cdr3_aa: CASSLRTGETQYF

v_call: TRBV5-4
d_call: .
clone_size: .
j_call: TRBJ2-1
cdr3_nt: TGTGCCAGCAGCTTGGAAGGGGCTTGGTACAATGAGCAGTTCTTC
cdr3_aa: CASSLEGAWYNEQFF

v_call: TRBV10-1
d_call: .
clone_size: .
j_call: TRBJ2-1
cdr3_nt: TGCGCCAGCAGGCGGGACCACTACAATGAGCAGTTCTTC
cdr3_aa: CASRRDHYNEQFF

v_call: TRBV19
d_call: .
clone_size: .
j_call: TRBJ2-1
cdr3_nt: TGTGCCAGTAGTTCCTTCGAGCTAGCGAGAGGTGGGGATGAGCAGTTCTTC
cdr3_aa: CASSSFELARGGDEQFF

v_call: TRBV23-1
d_call: .
clone_size: .
j_call: TRBJ1-3
cdr3_nt: TGCGCCAGCAGTCAATTCGGACCGGGACAATTCTCTGGAAACACCATATATTTT
cdr3_aa: CASSQFGPGQFSGNTIYF

v_call: TRBV5-1
d_call: .
clone_size: .
j_call: TRBJ1-5
cdr3_nt: TGCGCCAGCAGCTTGGACGGGAACTACAATCAGCCCCAGCATTTT
cdr3_aa: CASSLDGNYNQPQHF

v_call: TRBV18
d_call: .
clone_size: .
j_call: TRBJ1-6
cdr3_nt: TGTGCCAGCTCACCGACAGATTCGACTTCACCCCTCCACTTT
cdr3_aa: CASSPTDSTSPLHF

v_call: TRBV19
d_call: TRBD1
clone_size: .
j_call: TRBJ1-5
cdr3_nt: TGTGCCAGTAGAGGTATAACAGGGGGAGAACCCCAGCATTTT
cdr3_aa: CASRGITGGEPQHF

v_call: TRBV5-5
d_call: TRBD1
clone_size: .
j_call: TRBJ2-7
cdr3_nt: TGTGCCAGCAGCGGGGACAGGGCATACGAGCAGTACTTC
cdr3_aa: CASSGDRAYEQYF

v_call: TRBV28
d_call: TRBD1
clone_size: .
j_call: TRBJ2-7
cdr3_nt: TGTGCCAGCAGTACCGGGACAGGGGAGTACTACGAGCAGTACTTC
cdr3_aa: CASSTGTGEYYEQYF